These 7 T cell receptor beta chains were sequenced from one sample in a study of human T cells and chemical hapten exposure. The time point here: patch test 1, 2 weeks after DPC sensitization. As to treatment: therapeutic diphenylcyclopropenone sensitization with weekly scalp DPC. TCRdb recomputed calls from the RACE reads with MiXCR, one row per CDR3 protein. The table records some 70,000 distinct CDR3 sequences, 32% of them present only once. This sample comprised whole blood, obtained in connection with sensitization to the hapten diphenylcyclopropenone (DPC). Every receptor here comes from a man aged 35 to 55 with alopecia areata. Some clones in this sample may be carry-over from other donors' samples.

The sample holds a few counts of this clonotype. This rearrangement joins TRBV20-1 to TRBJ2-1, with D unclear. The CDR3 has 12 residues. V was clipped by 3 bases and J by 5 bases, with 8 bases between them. Germline CDR1 is DFQATT and CDR2 is SNEGSKA (reference sequence). In DNA form, the CDR3 reads TGCAGTGCTAGCCCTAACAACAATGAGCAGTTCTTC. Residues: CSASPNNNEQFF.

The chain recombines TRBV27 with TRBJ2-3; D unresolved. Trimming took off 6 bases at V and 3 bases at J, with 13 bases between the two ends. Germline values: CDR1 MNHEY, CDR2 SMNVEV (reference sequence). The length of the CDR3 is 14 residues. As DNA, the CDR3 is TGTGCCAGCAGCCACCTTCAGGAAACAGATACGCAGTATTTT. This translates into CASSHLQETDTQYF.

This rearrangement joins TRBV3-1 to TRBJ2-1; TRBD2 matches at 8 bases. Looked up from germline, CDR1 is LGHDT and CDR2 is YNNKEL (reference sequence). There are 13 residues in the CDR3. The V and J ends lost 6 bases and 7 bases, in that order; junction bases with no gene match: 5. The CDR3 is CASRLAVQNEQFF. In nucleotides, the CDR3 is TGTGCCAGCAGACTAGCGGTCCAAAATGAGCAGTTCTTC.

This clonotype was counted between two and nine times. The chain joins TRBV6-1 to TRBJ2-1, with 7 bases fitting TRBD2. This CDR3 has 15 amino acids. Germline V CDR1 and CDR2: MNHNS, SASEGT. Germline trimming cut 7 bases from V and 6 bases from J; bases unmatched to any gene: 12. As DNA, the CDR3 is TGTGCCAGCACCCTCCAAGCGGGGTCTAGCAATGAGCAGTTCTTC. This gives the protein CASTLQAGSSNEQFF.

The chain has TRBV29-1 and TRBJ2-5; no definite D call. The ends were cut back, 4 bases at V and 2 bases at J, with 14 bases in the middle. CDR1 SQVTM and CDR2 ANQGSEA come from the germline V gene. This CDR3 has 14 residues. Here the CDR3 reads CSVARPQQQETQYF. Written as DNA, the CDR3 is TGCAGCGTTGCGCGGCCACAGCAACAAGAGACCCAGTACTTC. Looking up the rest from reference TRBV29-1 and TRBJ2-5 gives the full variable domain: SAVISQKPSRDICQRGTSLTIQCQVDSQVTMMFWYRQQPGQSLTLIATANQGSEATYESGFVIDKFPISRPNLTFSTLTVSNMSPEDSSIYLCSVARPQQQETQYFGPGTRLLVL.

This clonotype has only a few counts. V and J are TRBV20-1 and TRBJ1-1; tentatively, D is TRBD1 (6 bases). Germline V CDR1 and CDR2: DFQATT, SNEGSKA (reference sequence). The CDR3 sequence is 15 residues long. The V end lost 5 bases, the J end lost 4 bases, and 20 bases lay between the germline ends. CDR3 bases: TGCAGTGCTCCTAGGAGGGACACCAGGTCCACTGAAGCTTTCTTT. It translates to CSAPRRDTRSTEAFF.

The J gene is TRBJ2-3, the V gene TRBV20-1, with D possibly called TRBD1 or TRBD2 (5 bases each). Germline CDR1 and CDR2: DFQATT and SNEGSKA (reference sequence). The V gene lost 6 bases and the J gene lost 2 bases, with 12 bases spanning the gap. The CDR3 extends over 13 amino acids. CDR3 coding DNA: TGCAGTGCAACGACAGCGGCCACAGATACGCAGTATTTT. Protein product: CSATTAATDTQYF.